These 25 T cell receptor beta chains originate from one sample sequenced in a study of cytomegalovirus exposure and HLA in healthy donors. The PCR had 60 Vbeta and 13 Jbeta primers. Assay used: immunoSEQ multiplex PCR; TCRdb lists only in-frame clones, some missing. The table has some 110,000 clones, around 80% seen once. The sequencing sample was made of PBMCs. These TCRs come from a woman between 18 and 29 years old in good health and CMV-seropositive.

The CDR3 is CASSAGSSYNEQFF. CDR3 in DNA: TGTGCCAGCAGTGCGGGGAGCTCCTACAATGAGCAGTTCTTC. The chain combines TRBV6-1 with TRBJ2-1, with a tentative D call TRBD2 (5 bases). CDR3 length: 14 amino acids. V lost 4 bases and J 0 bases, leaving 7 bases between the germline ends. The germline gives CDR1 MNHNS, CDR2 SASEGT.

The CDR3 is CASSGGQGRTEAFF. In DNA form, the CDR3 reads TGTGCCAGCAGTGGAGGACAGGGGAGGACTGAAGCTTTCTTT. The chain carries TRBV6-1 and TRBJ1-1; 9 bases fit TRBD1. After removal of 4 bases from V and 5 bases from J, the junction contained 5 bases not matched to a gene. The CDR3 extends over 14 amino acids. Per germline, CDR1 MNHNS and CDR2 SASEGT.

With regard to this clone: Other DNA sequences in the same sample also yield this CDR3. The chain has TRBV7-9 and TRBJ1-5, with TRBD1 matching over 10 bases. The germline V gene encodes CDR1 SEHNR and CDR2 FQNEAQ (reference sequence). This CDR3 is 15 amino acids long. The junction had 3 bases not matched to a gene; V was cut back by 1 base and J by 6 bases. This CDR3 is CASSLGGTGVQPQHF. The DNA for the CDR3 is TGTGCCAGCAGCTTAGGTGGGACAGGGGTTCAGCCCCAGCATTTT.

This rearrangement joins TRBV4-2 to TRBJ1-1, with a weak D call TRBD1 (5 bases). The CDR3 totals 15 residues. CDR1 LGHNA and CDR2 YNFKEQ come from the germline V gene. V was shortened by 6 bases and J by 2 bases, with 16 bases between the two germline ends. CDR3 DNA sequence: TGTGCCAGCAGTCCTTCTCAGACAGTCAACACTGAAGCTTTCTTT. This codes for CASSPSQTVNTEAFF.

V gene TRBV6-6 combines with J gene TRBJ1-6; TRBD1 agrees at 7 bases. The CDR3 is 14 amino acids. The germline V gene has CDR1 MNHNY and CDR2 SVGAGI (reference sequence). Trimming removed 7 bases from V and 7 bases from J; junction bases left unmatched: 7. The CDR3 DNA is TGTGCCAGCACTCAACTCAGGGGGAATTCACCCCTCCACTTT. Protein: CASTQLRGNSPLHF.

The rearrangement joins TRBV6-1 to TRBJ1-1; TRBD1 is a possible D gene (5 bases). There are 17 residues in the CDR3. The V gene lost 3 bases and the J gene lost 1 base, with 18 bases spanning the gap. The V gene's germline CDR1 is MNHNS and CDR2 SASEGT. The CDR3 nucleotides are TGTGCCAGCAGTGACAGGGATTGGCCCCCTCCGAACACTGAAGCTTTCTTT. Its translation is CASSDRDWPPPNTEAFF.

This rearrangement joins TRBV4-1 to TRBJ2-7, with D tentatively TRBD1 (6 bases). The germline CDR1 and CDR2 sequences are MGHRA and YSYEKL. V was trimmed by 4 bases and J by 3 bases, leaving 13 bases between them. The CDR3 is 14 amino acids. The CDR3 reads CASSPTGISYEQYF. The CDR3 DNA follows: TGCGCCAGCAGCCCCACAGGGATCAGCTACGAGCAGTACTTC.

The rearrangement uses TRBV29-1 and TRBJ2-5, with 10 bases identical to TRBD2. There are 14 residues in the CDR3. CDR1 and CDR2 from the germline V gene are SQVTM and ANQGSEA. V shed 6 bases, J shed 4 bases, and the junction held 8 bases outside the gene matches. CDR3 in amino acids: CSVRSSSGRETQYF. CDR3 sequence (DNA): TGCAGCGTGCGATCATCTAGCGGGAGAGAGACCCAGTACTTC.

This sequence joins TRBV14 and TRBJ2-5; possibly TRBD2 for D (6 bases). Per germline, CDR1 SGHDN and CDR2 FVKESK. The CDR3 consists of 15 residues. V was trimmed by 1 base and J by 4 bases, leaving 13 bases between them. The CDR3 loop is CASSQVLRDRETQYF. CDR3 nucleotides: TGTGCCAGCAGCCAAGTGTTGCGGGATAGAGAGACCCAGTACTTC.

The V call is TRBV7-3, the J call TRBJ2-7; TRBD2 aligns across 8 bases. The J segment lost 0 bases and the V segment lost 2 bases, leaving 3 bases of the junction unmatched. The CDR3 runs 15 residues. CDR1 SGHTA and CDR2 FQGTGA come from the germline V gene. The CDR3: CASSLRSGSSYEQYF. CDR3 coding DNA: TGTGCCAGCAGCTTACGCAGCGGGAGCTCCTACGAGCAGTACTTC.

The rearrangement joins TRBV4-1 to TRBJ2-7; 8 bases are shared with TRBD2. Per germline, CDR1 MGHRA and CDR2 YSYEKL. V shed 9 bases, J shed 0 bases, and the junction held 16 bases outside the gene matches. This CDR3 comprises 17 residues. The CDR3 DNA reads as TGCGCCAGACAAACAGCGGGGGAGACCCCGCACTCCTACGAGCAGTACTTC. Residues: CARQTAGETPHSYEQYF.

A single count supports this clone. The CDR3 DNA sequence: TGTGCTAGTGGTTTGGCCTTACTAGCGGGTACAGATACGCAGTATTTT. Its translation: CASGLALLAGTDTQYF. The rearrangement uses TRBV12-5 and TRBJ2-3, with 9 bases matching TRBD2. The germline V gene encodes CDR1 LGHNT and CDR2 FRNRAP. J lost 3 bases, V lost 1 base, and 5 bases had no gene match. The CDR3 covers 16 residues.

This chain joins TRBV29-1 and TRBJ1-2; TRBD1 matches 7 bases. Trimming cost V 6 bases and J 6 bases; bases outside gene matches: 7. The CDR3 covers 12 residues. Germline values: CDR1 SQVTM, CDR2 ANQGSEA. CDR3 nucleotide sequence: TGCAGCGTGAGCGACAGGGTTCATGGCTACACCTTC. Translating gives CSVSDRVHGYTF.

CDR3 amino acids: CAGNSGRQSTDTQYF. The CDR3 DNA follows: TGTGCCGGAAATAGCGGGAGGCAGAGCACAGATACGCAGTATTTT. V gene TRBV2 combines with J gene TRBJ2-3; 10 bases agree with TRBD2. Germline trimming cut 11 bases from V and 0 bases from J; bases unmatched to any gene: 8. CDR1 and CDR2 (germline): SNHLY, FYNNEI. This CDR3 contains 15 residues.

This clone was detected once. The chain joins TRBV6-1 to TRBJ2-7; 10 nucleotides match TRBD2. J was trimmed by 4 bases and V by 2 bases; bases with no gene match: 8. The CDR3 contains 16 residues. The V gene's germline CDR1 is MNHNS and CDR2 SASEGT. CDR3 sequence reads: CASSEQLAGGEYEQYF. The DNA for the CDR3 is TGTGCCAGCAGTGAACAGTTAGCGGGAGGAGAGTACGAGCAGTACTTC.

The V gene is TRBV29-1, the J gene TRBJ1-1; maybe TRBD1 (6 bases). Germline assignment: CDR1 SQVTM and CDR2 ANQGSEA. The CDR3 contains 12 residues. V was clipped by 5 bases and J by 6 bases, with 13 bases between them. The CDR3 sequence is CSVIRGKAEAFF. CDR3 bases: TGCAGCGTTATCAGGGGTAAGGCTGAAGCTTTCTTT.

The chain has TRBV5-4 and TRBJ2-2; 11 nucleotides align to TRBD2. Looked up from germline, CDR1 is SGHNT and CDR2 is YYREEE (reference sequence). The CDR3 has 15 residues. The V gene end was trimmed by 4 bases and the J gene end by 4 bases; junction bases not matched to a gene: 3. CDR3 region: CASSRLAGSTGELFF. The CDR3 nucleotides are TGTGCCAGCAGCAGACTAGCGGGAAGCACCGGGGAGCTGTTTTTT.

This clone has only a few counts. The CDR3 bases are TGTGCCAGCAGTTCTAGCGGGAGGGGGGGCCGCACAGATACGCAGTATTTT. Its protein product is CASSSSGRGGRTDTQYF. The rearrangement links TRBV2 to TRBJ2-3; TRBD2 matches 12 bases. Germline lookup yields CDR1 SNHLY and CDR2 FYNNEI. The CDR3 covers 17 residues. The V gene end was trimmed by 5 bases and the J gene end by 1 base; junction bases not matched to a gene: 7.

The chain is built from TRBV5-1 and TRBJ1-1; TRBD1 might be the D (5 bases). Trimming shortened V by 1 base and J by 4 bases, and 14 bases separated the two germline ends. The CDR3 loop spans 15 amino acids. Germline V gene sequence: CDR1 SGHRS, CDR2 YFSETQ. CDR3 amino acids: CASSLWAGKGTEAFF. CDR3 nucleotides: TGCGCCAGCAGCTTGTGGGCAGGGAAAGGCACTGAAGCTTTCTTT.

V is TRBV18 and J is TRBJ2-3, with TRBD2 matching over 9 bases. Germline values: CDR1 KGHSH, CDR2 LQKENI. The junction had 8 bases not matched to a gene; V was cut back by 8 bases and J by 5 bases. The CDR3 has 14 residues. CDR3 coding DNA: TGTGCCAGCCATCGTAGCGGGGGAGGAGATACGCAGTATTTT. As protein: CASHRSGGGDTQYF.

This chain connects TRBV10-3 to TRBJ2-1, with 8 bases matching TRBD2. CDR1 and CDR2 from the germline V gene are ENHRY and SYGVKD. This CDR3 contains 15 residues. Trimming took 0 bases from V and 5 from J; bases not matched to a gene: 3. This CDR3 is CAISESAGGDNEQFF. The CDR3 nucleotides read TGTGCCATCAGTGAGTCGGCGGGAGGCGACAATGAGCAGTTCTTC.

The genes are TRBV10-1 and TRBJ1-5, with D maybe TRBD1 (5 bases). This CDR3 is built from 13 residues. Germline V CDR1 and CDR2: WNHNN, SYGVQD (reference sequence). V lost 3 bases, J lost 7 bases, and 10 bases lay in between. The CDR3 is CASSEGVNQPQHF. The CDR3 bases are TGCGCCAGCAGTGAAGGGGTCAACCAGCCCCAGCATTTT.

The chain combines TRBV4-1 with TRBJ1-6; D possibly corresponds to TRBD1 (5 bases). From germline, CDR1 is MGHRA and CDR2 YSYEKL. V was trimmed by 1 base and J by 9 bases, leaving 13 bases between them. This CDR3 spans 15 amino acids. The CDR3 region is CASSQADSEGSPLHF. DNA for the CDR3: TGCGCCAGCAGCCAAGCTGACAGTGAAGGTTCACCCCTCCACTTT.

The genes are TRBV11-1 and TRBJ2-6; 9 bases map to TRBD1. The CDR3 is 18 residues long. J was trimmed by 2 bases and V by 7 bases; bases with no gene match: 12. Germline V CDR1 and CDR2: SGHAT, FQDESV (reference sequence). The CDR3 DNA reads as TGTGCCAGCACCTCCACCACACAGGGGGCGCCTGGGGCCAACGTCCTGACTTTC. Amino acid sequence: CASTSTTQGAPGANVLTF.

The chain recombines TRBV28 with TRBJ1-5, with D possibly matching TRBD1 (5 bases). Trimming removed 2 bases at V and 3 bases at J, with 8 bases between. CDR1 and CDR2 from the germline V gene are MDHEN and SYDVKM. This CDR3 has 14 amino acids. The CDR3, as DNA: TGTGCCAGCAGTTTAGCAGGGCACAATCAGCCCCAGCATTTT. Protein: CASSLAGHNQPQHF. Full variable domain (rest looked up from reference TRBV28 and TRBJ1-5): DVKVTQSSRYLVKRTGEKVFLECVQDMDHENMFWYRQDPGLGLRLIYFSYDVKMKEKGDIPEGYSVSREKKERFSLILESASTNQTSMYLCASSLAGHNQPQHFGDGTRLSIL.